The source of this T cell receptor beta chain is a study of T cell changes during pregnancy in multiple sclerosis. About this clone: Sequence at one end of the junction differs from germline and may be a read error.

Looked up from germline, CDR1 is SSHAT and CDR2 is FNYEAQ (reference sequence). This CDR3 is built from 15 residues. TCRdb's table, derived via immunoSEQ multiplex PCR, lists solely in-frame clones and lacks some. This table holds 35,000 to 55,000 clones, around 93% found once. This chain links TRBV7-7 with TRBJ2-1; possible D gene TRBD2, 5 bases. The starting material was CD4+ T cells from peripheral blood mononuclear cells, obtained in the third trimester of pregnancy. The source of this sequence is a female donor with multiple sclerosis, enrolled in a pregnancy study. This chain's CDR3 is CASSPLGSSYNEQFF. The DNA for the CDR3 is TGTGCTAGCAGCCCCCTGGGGAGCTCCTACAATGAGCAGTTCTTC.